This paragraph covers one T cell receptor beta chain sequence. Its specificity is unknown. Some clones are missing from TCRdb's copy, which holds only in-frame ones; the method was immunoSEQ multiplex PCR. The data contain 70,000 to 90,000 clones, around four fifths of them seen just once; the ten biggest clones take up less than 3%. The data were obtained in a study of cytomegalovirus exposure and HLA in healthy donors. Whole-study context: The platform used for the 100 to 150 validation repertoires matched that of the roughly 670 first-cohort repertoires, a later analysis reported. Overall study results and limits: The investigators catalogued 164 TCR beta chains as cytomegalovirus-associated. Reports credit the classifier with highly specific, highly sensitive diagnosis of cytomegalovirus status.

Separate from the roughly 670-subject first cohort, the roughly 130-subject validation cohort was the one that the donors belonged to. This sequence originates from a man younger than 45 in good health and CMV-seronegative. The specimen sequenced was PBMCs.

CDR3 sequence reads: CASSSDRVGYTF. In DNA form, the CDR3 reads TGCGCCAGCAGCTCAGACAGGGTCGGCTACACCTTC. V usage is TRBV5-1 and J usage is TRBJ1-2; 7 nucleotides match TRBD1. Germline assignment: CDR1 SGHRS and CDR2 YFSETQ. The V segment lost 3 bases and the J segment 8 bases; nucleotides outside the gene matches: 4. The length of the CDR3 is 12 residues. Filled out from reference TRBV5-1 and TRBJ1-2, the complete variable domain reads KAGVTQTPRYLIKTRGQQVTLSCSPISGHRSVSWYQQTPGQGLQFLFEYFSETQRNKGNFPGRFSGRQFSNSRSEMNVSTLELGDSALYLCASSSDRVGYTFGSGTRLTVV.